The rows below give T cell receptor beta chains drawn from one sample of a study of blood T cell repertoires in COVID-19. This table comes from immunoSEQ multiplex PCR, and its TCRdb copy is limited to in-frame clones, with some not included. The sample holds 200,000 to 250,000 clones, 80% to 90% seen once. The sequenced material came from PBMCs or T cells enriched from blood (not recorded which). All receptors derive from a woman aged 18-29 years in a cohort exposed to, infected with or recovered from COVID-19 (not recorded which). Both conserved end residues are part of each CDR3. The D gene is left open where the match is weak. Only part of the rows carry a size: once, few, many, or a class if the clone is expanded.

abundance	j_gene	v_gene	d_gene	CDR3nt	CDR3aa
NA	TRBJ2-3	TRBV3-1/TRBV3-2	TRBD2	TGTGCCAGCAGCCGCCGCGAGTCTAGCGGGGCAGATACGCAGTATTTT	CASSRRESSGADTQYF
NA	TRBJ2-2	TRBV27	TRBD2	TGTGCCAGCAGTTTGCTAGCGGGAGTGGGGGAGCTGTTTTTT	CASSLLAGVGELFF
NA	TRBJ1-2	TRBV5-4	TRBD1	TGTGCCAGCAGCCCGGGACAGGGAATCTATGGCTACACCTTC	CASSPGQGIYGYTF
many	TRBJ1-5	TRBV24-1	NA	TGTGCCACCAGTGATTTAGAACCCGGTCAGCCCCAGCATTTT	CATSDLEPGQPQHF
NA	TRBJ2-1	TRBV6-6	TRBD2	TGTGCCAGCAGTCCGACTAGCGGGGGGCAGAATGAGCAGTTCTTC	CASSPTSGGQNEQFF
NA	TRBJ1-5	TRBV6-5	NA	TGTGCCAGCAGGGGGGGGGCAGGGCAGCCCCAGCATTTT	CASRGGAGQPQHF
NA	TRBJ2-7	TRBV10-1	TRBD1	TGCGCCAGCAGTGAGGGTCAGGGGGCCTACGAGCAGTACTTC	CASSEGQGAYEQYF
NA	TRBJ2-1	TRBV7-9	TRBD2	TGTGCCAGCAGCTGGGGACTAGAAGACAATGAGCAGTTCTTC	CASSWGLEDNEQFF
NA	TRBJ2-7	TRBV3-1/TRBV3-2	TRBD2	TGTGCCAGCAGCCATAGCGGGGGGCCCTACGAGCAGTACTTC	CASSHSGGPYEQYF
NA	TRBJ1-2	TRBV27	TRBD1	TGTGCCAGCTCGCCAGGGGGCTCTGTCGGGGGCTACACCTTC	CASSPGGSVGGYTF
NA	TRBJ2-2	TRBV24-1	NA	TGTGCCACCAGCTCGGGACAGAACACCGGGGAGCTGTTTTTT	CATSSGQNTGELFF